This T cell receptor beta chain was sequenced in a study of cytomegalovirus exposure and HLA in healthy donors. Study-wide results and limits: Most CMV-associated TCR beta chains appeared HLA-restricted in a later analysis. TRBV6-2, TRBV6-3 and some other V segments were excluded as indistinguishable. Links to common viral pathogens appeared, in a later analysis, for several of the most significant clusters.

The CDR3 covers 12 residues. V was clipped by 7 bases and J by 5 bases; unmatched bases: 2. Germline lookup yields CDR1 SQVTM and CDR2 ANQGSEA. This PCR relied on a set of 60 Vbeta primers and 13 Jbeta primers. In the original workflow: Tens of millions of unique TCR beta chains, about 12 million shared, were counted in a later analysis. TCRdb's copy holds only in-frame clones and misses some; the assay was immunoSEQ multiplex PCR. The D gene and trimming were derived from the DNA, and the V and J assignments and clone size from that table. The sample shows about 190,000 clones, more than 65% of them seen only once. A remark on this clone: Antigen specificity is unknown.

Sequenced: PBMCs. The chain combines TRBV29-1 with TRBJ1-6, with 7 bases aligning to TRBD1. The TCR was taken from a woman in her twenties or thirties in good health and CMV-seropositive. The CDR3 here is CSAGTDNSPLHF. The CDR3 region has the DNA TGCAGCGCCGGGACAGATAATTCACCCCTCCACTTT.